This T cell receptor (beta chain) was documented in a study of shared clonotypes between healthy human individuals. As for the study in general: CD8 memory received one plate per donor, CD8 naive two, CD4 memory three and CD4 naive three. Study results and limitations: Naive subsets tended to show greater estimated richness than memory subsets.

Under the authors' procedure: Filtering differed for immunoSEQ, which gave only junction sequences without quality scores. The table came from immunoSEQ multiplex PCR; TCRdb's copy has only in-frame clones and leaves some out. The V and J calls and the clone size are those of that table, but D and trimming were determined from the DNA. The sample includes hundreds of thousands of clones, less than 85% of them seen just once. This clone was detected once. As yet, its antigen is unknown. This TCR came from a woman in her 30s in good health. Sequenced: memory CD4+ T cells sorted from blood. Indicated subset: CD45RA-negative fraction.

CDR3: CASSLPGSSYEQYF. The CDR3 DNA reads TGCGCCAGCAGCTTACCAGGGAGCTCCTACGAGCAGTACTTC. The V gene is TRBV5-1, the J gene TRBJ2-7; either TRBD1 or TRBD2 may supply D (5 bases each). The V and J ends lost 2 bases and 0 bases respectively, with 9 bases between them. CDR1 is SGHRS and CDR2 is YFSETQ in the germline V gene. The CDR3 has 14 residues.